This TCR beta chain was captured in a study of OX40 agonist ivuxolimab in advanced cancers. Study-level information: Partial response was recorded in three patients: one hepatocellular carcinoma and two cutaneous melanoma cases.

The repertoire was sequenced with immunoSEQ multiplex PCR; TCRdb's copy has only in-frame clones and lacks some. The sample contains roughly 110,000 clones, under 95% of which appear only once. Baseline, cycle 4 day 1, and cycle 7 day 1 were the blood sampling points. This CDR3 contains 15 residues. V was shortened by 5 bases and J by 2 bases, with 16 bases between the two germline ends. Germline values: CDR1 MGHRA, CDR2 YSYEKL. This sequence originates from an adult with an advanced solid tumor such as melanoma, head and neck, liver or kidney cancer. The source was CD4+ or CD8+ T cells sorted from blood, collected in a trial of the OX40 agonist ivuxolimab. The rearrangement joins TRBV4-1 to TRBJ2-7, with D possibly matching TRBD1 (6 bases). The CDR3 DNA sequence: TGCGCCAGCAGCGACCGGGACACCTTAACCTACGAGCAGTACTTC. It specifies CASSDRDTLTYEQYF.